The 20 T cell receptor beta chains reported below all come from one sample, sequenced in a study of shared clonotypes between healthy human individuals. As defined, naive CD8 cells were CD45RO-negative and positively selected for CCR7, with terminally differentiated effector memory CD45RA+ cells excluded. The assay was immunoSEQ multiplex PCR, and TCRdb's table has in-frame clones only and misses some. The profile covers about 2 million clones, with roughly 95% appearing a single time and about 1.1% taken by the ten largest. Sample: naive CD8+ T cells sorted from blood. These receptors originate from a man aged 18 to 35 in good health.

The sample holds one count of this clone. At one of its ends the junction is not consistent with the germline gene, which may arise from a read error. The chain is built from TRBV27 and TRBJ2-7; 9 bases align to TRBD1. CDR3 length: 11 residues. The V gene's germline CDR1 is MNHEY and CDR2 SMNVEV (reference sequence). The CDR3 spells CASSEPGQGPF. CDR3 bases: TGTGCCAGCAGTGAGCCGGGACAGGGACCCTTC.

DNA of the CDR3: TGTGCCTGGAGTCCCTACGCGGGACAAGACCATAATTCACCCCTCCACTTT. It is translated as CAWSPYAGQDHNSPLHF. The genes are TRBV30 and TRBJ1-6; D may be TRBD1 (6 bases). The germline V and J ends were trimmed by 2 bases and 5 bases, with 19 bases remaining between them. Per germline, CDR1 GTSNPN and CDR2 SVGIG (reference sequence). The CDR3 consists of 17 residues.

The V gene is TRBV7-8, the J gene TRBJ2-7; the D gene is possibly TRBD1 (6 bases). Deletions cut 1 base from V and 0 bases from J, with 10 bases between. The CDR3 runs 15 residues. CDR1 and CDR2 from the germline V gene are SGHVS and FQNEAQ. CDR3 bases: TGTGCCAGCAGCTTAGACCGGGACACCTCCTACGAGCAGTACTTC. It encodes CASSLDRDTSYEQYF.

The chain recombines TRBV7-6 with TRBJ1-1; D gene unclear. Per germline, CDR1 SGHVS and CDR2 FNYEAQ. This CDR3 region has 13 residues. Trimming took 0 bases from V and 9 from J, leaving 11 bases between them. CDR3 DNA: TGTGCCAGCAGCTTAGCGAGCGGAGGGAAAGCTTTCTTT. This encodes CASSLASGGKAFF.

The J gene is TRBJ2-4, the V gene TRBV27; possible D gene TRBD2, 7 bases. The CDR3 extends over 16 amino acids. CDR1 and CDR2 from the germline V gene are MNHEY and SMNVEV (reference sequence). Trimming removed 0 bases from V and 5 bases from J, with 14 bases in between. For the CDR3, the DNA is TGTGCCAGCAGTTTATCGAGGGAGGGGGTCCAAAACATTCAGTACTTC. This codes for CASSLSREGVQNIQYF.

The chain joins TRBV11-2 to TRBJ2-1; 9 nucleotides line up with TRBD2. V lost 8 bases and J lost 2; bases outside the gene matches: 7. In germline, CDR1 is SGHAT, CDR2 FQNNGV. CDR3 length: 15 amino acids. The CDR3 DNA is TGTGCCAGCCGCCGGCGGGAGGGTACCTACAATGAGCAGTTCTTC. This codes for CASRRREGTYNEQFF.

This clone is a singleton in its sample. The CDR3, as DNA: TGTGCCAGCAGCTATAAGAACACCGGGGAGCTGTTTTTT. Encoded protein: CASSYKNTGELFF. This chain uses TRBV7-2 with TRBJ2-2, with D unresolved. There are 13 residues in the CDR3. Germline lookup yields CDR1 SGHTA and CDR2 FQGNSA. V was trimmed by 4 bases and J by 1 base, leaving 4 bases between them.

The V and J genes are TRBV6-5 and TRBJ2-1; 8 bases line up with TRBD1. Germline assignment: CDR1 MNHEY and CDR2 SVGAGI. The CDR3 has 16 residues. Trimming cost V 2 bases and J 7 bases; bases outside gene matches: 10. DNA of the CDR3: TGTGCCAGCAGTTACGGACAGGGTAGCATTGGGAATGAGCAGTTCTTC. Its translation is CASSYGQGSIGNEQFF.

This clone was recorded once. This chain's CDR3 is CASSFGTSGGNEQFF. In DNA form, the CDR3 reads TGTGCCAGCAGCTTCGGGACTAGCGGAGGTAATGAGCAGTTCTTC. The gene calls are TRBV7-2 and TRBJ2-1; TRBD2 matches 11 bases. The CDR3 contains 15 residues. Germline lookup yields CDR1 SGHTA and CDR2 FQGNSA. V gave up 3 bases and J gave up 7 bases; unmatched junction bases: 5. The full variable domain, with the rest looked up from reference TRBV7-2 and TRBJ2-1, is GAGVSQSPSNKVTEKGKDVELRCDPISGHTALYWYRQSLGQGLEFLIYFQGNSAPDKSGLPSDRFSAERTGGSVSTLTIQRTQQEDSAVYLCASSFGTSGGNEQFFGPGTRLTVL.

V and J are TRBV7-8 and TRBJ1-6; the D gene is possibly TRBD1 (5 bases). The CDR3 length is 14 residues. CDR1 and CDR2 from the germline V gene are SGHVS and FQNEAQ. The V end lost 1 base, the J end lost 10 bases, and 11 bases lay between the germline ends. CDR3 in DNA: TGTGCCAGCAGCTTAGAGCGGGGCGGGTCACCCCTCCACTTT. It yields the protein CASSLERGGSPLHF.

DNA of the CDR3: TGTGCCAGCAGTGAAGTAAGAAGAATCCGGGATGGCTATGGCTACACCTTC. This encodes CASSEVRRIRDGYGYTF. V is TRBV6-1 and J is TRBJ1-2, with D unresolved. V was shortened by 1 base and J by 4 bases, with 19 bases between the two germline ends. CDR1 and CDR2 (germline): MNHNS, SASEGT. The CDR3 runs 17 residues.

The chain links TRBV6-5 to TRBJ2-1, with D maybe TRBD2 (7 bases). Deletions cut 0 bases from V and 7 bases from J, with 13 bases between. The length of the CDR3 is 15 residues. CDR1 is MNHEY and CDR2 is SVGAGI in the germline V gene. CDR3: CASSYSRGGFNEQFF. The CDR3 DNA reads as TGTGCCAGCAGTTACTCACGCGGGGGCTTTAATGAGCAGTTCTTC.

This chain uses TRBV11-2 with TRBJ2-1; D is perhaps TRBD1 (6 bases). There are 14 residues in the CDR3. The germline CDR1 and CDR2 sequences are SGHAT and FQNNGV. The V gene lost 1 base and the J gene lost 9 bases, with 13 bases spanning the gap. The CDR3, as DNA: TGTGCCAGCAGCTTAGGCCCACCAGGGGTTGAGCAGTTCTTC. It yields the protein CASSLGPPGVEQFF.

The chain has TRBV18 and TRBJ2-7; 11 positions match TRBD2. CDR1 and CDR2 (germline): KGHSH, LQKENI. CDR3 size: 17 residues. V trimming: 2 bases; J trimming: 3 bases; junction bases outside the gene matches: 9. For the CDR3, the DNA is TGTGCCAGCTCACCAGAGACTAGCGGGGACCCGATCTACGAGCAGTACTTC. This encodes CASSPETSGDPIYEQYF.

The chain recombines TRBV7-2 with TRBJ2-5; 11 nucleotides agree with TRBD1. The CDR3 spans 15 residues. Losses at the gene ends were 5 bases for V and 5 bases for J; bases not matched to a gene: 7. Germline V gives CDR1 SGHTA, CDR2 FQGNSA. The DNA of the CDR3 is TGTGCCAGCAGCGTAGGGACAGGGGGTAGGGAGACCCAGTACTTC. Protein sequence: CASSVGTGGRETQYF.

The chain couples TRBV2 to TRBJ2-1; D gene ambiguous. Germline CDR1 SNHLY, CDR2 FYNNEI. The V end lost 2 bases, the J end lost 5 bases, and 13 bases lay between the germline ends. The CDR3 totals 15 residues. The CDR3: CASSEQAEHNNEQFF. The CDR3 DNA is TGTGCCAGCAGTGAACAGGCAGAACACAACAATGAGCAGTTCTTC.

The chain employs TRBV4-1 and TRBJ2-7; D unresolved. CDR1 is MGHRA and CDR2 is YSYEKL in the germline V gene. The V and J ends lost 1 base and 3 bases respectively, with 7 bases between them. The CDR3 consists of 13 residues. The CDR3, as DNA: TGCGCCAGCAGCCAAGCGAACAGCTACGAGCAGTACTTC. This gives the protein CASSQANSYEQYF.

V usage is TRBV6-1 and J usage is TRBJ2-1, with TRBD2 identical over 12 bases. The germline V gene has CDR1 MNHNS and CDR2 SASEGT. The CDR3 runs to 14 residues. V dropped 8 bases and J dropped 7; count of bases not matched to a gene: 6. The CDR3 loop reads CASSGTSGPNEQFF. The CDR3 nucleotides read TGTGCCAGCTCAGGGACTAGCGGGCCGAATGAGCAGTTCTTC.

The chain combines TRBV10-2 with TRBJ2-1, with D possibly TRBD1 on 5 matching bases. Germline CDR1 WSHSY, CDR2 SAAADI. Trimming took 8 bases from V and 10 from J, leaving 9 bases between them. The CDR3 covers 10 residues. CDR3 nucleotide sequence: TGCGCCAGCCTCAAGGGGGAGCAGTTCTTC. Translating gives CASLKGEQFF.

The chain uses TRBV7-6 and TRBJ2-1, with 9 bases aligning to TRBD1. Germline V gene sequence: CDR1 SGHVS, CDR2 FNYEAQ. V shed 2 bases, J shed 8 bases, and the junction held 13 bases outside the gene matches. The CDR3 consists of 17 residues. The DNA for the CDR3 is TGTGCCAGCAGCTTATTGGGGACAGGGAGCCCCTTGGATGAGCAGTTCTTC. As protein: CASSLLGTGSPLDEQFF.